This T cell receptor (beta chain) stems from a study of blood T cell repertoires in COVID-19. The length of the CDR3 is 14 residues. The V end lost 3 bases, the J end lost 10 bases, and 13 bases lay between the germline ends. The V gene's germline CDR1 is SNHLY and CDR2 FYNNEI. This table comes from immunoSEQ multiplex PCR, and its TCRdb copy is limited to in-frame clones, with some not included. This sample yields approximately 88,000 clones, of which more than 75% are seen a single time; around 20% belongs to the top ten. In its sample, this clone was seen once. Source material: peripheral blood. This sequence originates from a woman over 75 with active or convalescent COVID-19. The rearrangement joins TRBV2 to TRBJ1-6; perhaps TRBD1 as D (5 bases). The CDR3 sequence is CASSDRAGFSPLHF. The CDR3 region has the DNA TGTGCCAGCAGTGATCGGGCAGGGTTCTCACCCCTCCACTTT.